This entry lists 24 T cell receptor beta chains sequenced from one sample in a study of cytomegalovirus exposure and HLA in healthy donors. Use of 60 Vbeta and 13 Jbeta primers characterized the PCR. Only in-frame clones appear in the TCRdb table, and some are missing; sequencing was by immunoSEQ multiplex PCR. Here the sample spans some 90,000 clones, more than 75% being singletons. What was sequenced was PBMCs. Source of these receptors: a human donor in good health.

This chain connects TRBV19 to TRBJ2-2; no definite D call. Germline V gene sequence: CDR1 LNHDA, CDR2 SQIVND (reference sequence). V lost 5 bases to trimming and J lost 4 bases, with 8 bases between them. The CDR3 runs to 13 residues. The CDR3 reads CASSLSSTGELFF. In nucleotides, the CDR3 is TGTGCCAGTAGTTTATCTAGCACCGGGGAGCTGTTTTTT.

The J gene is TRBJ2-7, the V gene TRBV7-2; D is ambiguous. Germline lookup yields CDR1 SGHTA and CDR2 FQGNSA. The CDR3 length is 11 residues. With 4 bases removed from V and 3 bases from J, the gap between germline ends came to 4 bases. The CDR3 sequence: CASSSNYEQYF. CDR3 nucleotides: TGTGCCAGCAGCTCCAACTACGAGCAGTACTTC.

This chain uses TRBV28 with TRBJ2-5; 8 bases map to TRBD1. With the DNA end fitting TRBJ2-7 better, the J assignment may be wrong. Germline CDR1 reads MDHEN; CDR2 reads SYDVKM. The CDR3 length is 15 residues. The CDR3 sequence is CASTPGGRGRHEQYF. DNA of the CDR3: TGTGCCAGCACTCCCGGGGGCAGGGGGCGCCACGAGCAGTACTTC.

V is TRBV5-1 and J is TRBJ2-7, with TRBD2 identical over 7 bases. The CDR3 sequence is 13 residues long. V dropped 0 bases and J dropped 9; count of bases not matched to a gene: 6. Looked up from germline, CDR1 is SGHRS and CDR2 is YFSETQ. Written as DNA, the CDR3 is TGCGCCAGCAGCTTGGCGGGGACTACCGGGCAGTACTTC. This sequence encodes CASSLAGTTGQYF.

This clone was observed a handful of times. The V gene is TRBV7-8, the J gene TRBJ1-2; TRBD1 might be the D (5 bases). V dropped 2 bases and J dropped 4 bases, with 20 bases sitting between them. CDR1 and CDR2 (germline): SGHVS, FQNEAQ. This CDR3 region has 17 residues. The CDR3 region is CASSLKRRRAGGYGYTF. The CDR3 DNA follows: TGTGCCAGCAGCTTAAAACGTAGGCGCGCGGGGGGCTATGGCTACACCTTC.

This chain links TRBV6-6 with TRBJ1-3; D is uncertain. This CDR3 comprises 14 residues. Trimming left V 2 bases short and J 11 bases short, with 16 bases between. From germline, CDR1 is MNHNY and CDR2 SVGAGI (reference sequence). As DNA, the CDR3 is TGTGCCAGCAGTTACCGACACTTTAAGGATCCCATATATTTT. This codes for CASSYRHFKDPIYF.

This chain links TRBV19 with TRBJ1-4, with D uncertain. The ends were cut back, 1 base at V and 7 bases at J, with 13 bases in the middle. There are 15 residues in the CDR3. Germline lookup yields CDR1 LNHDA and CDR2 SQIVND (reference sequence). The DNA of the CDR3 is TGTGCCAGTAGTATAGCGGCGGGAAGTGGTGAAAAACTGTTTTTT. Residues: CASSIAAGSGEKLFF.

CDR3 loop: CSVEASLNTEAFF. The CDR3 nucleotides are TGCAGCGTTGAGGCCAGTTTGAACACTGAAGCTTTCTTT. V usage is TRBV29-1 and J usage is TRBJ1-1; D uncertain. CDR1 SQVTM and CDR2 ANQGSEA come from the germline V gene. The CDR3 has 13 residues. V lost 3 bases, J lost 0 bases, and 8 bases lay in between.

The V gene is TRBV11-2, the J gene TRBJ2-2, with 15 positions matching TRBD2. Germline V lookup: CDR1 SGHAT, CDR2 FQNNGV. The CDR3 has 17 residues. Trimming removed 0 bases from V and 6 bases from J; junction bases left unmatched: 2. CDR3 in amino acids: CASSLDGLAGGAGELFF. The CDR3 DNA reads as TGTGCCAGCAGCTTAGATGGACTAGCGGGAGGGGCCGGGGAGCTGTTTTTT.

The chain uses TRBV6-5 and TRBJ1-2; D ambiguous. Per the germline V gene, CDR1 is MNHEY and CDR2 is SVGAGI. The CDR3 totals 13 residues. V lost 2 bases and J 3 bases, leaving 7 bases between the germline ends. This CDR3 is CASSYGGDYGYTF. CDR3 nucleotide sequence: TGTGCCAGCAGTTACGGCGGGGACTATGGCTACACCTTC.

The J gene is TRBJ2-2, the V gene TRBV18, with D maybe TRBD1 (5 bases). Germline CDR1 KGHSH, CDR2 LQKENI. With 0 bases removed from V and 2 bases from J, the gap between germline ends came to 13 bases. This CDR3 region has 17 residues. The CDR3 nucleotides are TGTGCCAGCTCACCACCGGGGCAGAGTTTAAACACCGGGGAGCTGTTTTTT. It specifies CASSPPGQSLNTGELFF.

The V call is TRBV6-1, the J call TRBJ1-5; perhaps TRBD1 as D (6 bases). Trimming pared 4 bases from V and 2 bases from J, leaving 15 bases between. Germline CDR1 reads MNHNS; CDR2 reads SASEGT. This CDR3 spans 16 amino acids. The CDR3 DNA reads TGTGCCAGCAGTGCCACAGGGACCGGGGGCAATCAGCCCCAGCATTTT. It translates to CASSATGTGGNQPQHF.

The table lists this clone with a few counts. The chain uses TRBV5-5 and TRBJ1-5, with TRBD1 matching 10 bases. There are 17 residues in the CDR3. Looked up from germline, CDR1 is SGHKS and CDR2 is YYEKEE (reference sequence). Losses at the gene ends were 4 bases for V and 8 bases for J; bases not matched to a gene: 15. CDR3 in DNA: TGTGCCAGCAGCAAATCGGGGACAGGGGCCTCTGGCGAGCCCCAGCATTTT. Encoded protein: CASSKSGTGASGEPQHF. The full variable domain, its missing parts supplied by reference TRBV5-5 and TRBJ1-5, is DAGVTQSPTHLIKTRGQQVTLRCSPISGHKSVSWYQQVLGQGPQFIFQYYEKEERGRGNFPDRFSARQFPNYSSELNVNALLLGDSALYLCASSKSGTGASGEPQHFGDGTRLSIL.

The chain recombines TRBV7-2 with TRBJ2-3, with TRBD2 identical over 9 bases. J lost 3 bases, V lost 3 bases, and 10 bases had no gene match. Germline V gene data show CDR1 as SGHTA and CDR2 as FQGNSA. CDR3 length: 17 residues. The CDR3 coding sequence is TGTGCCAGCAGCTTCCTACCGGGACTAGCTCCGACAGATACGCAGTATTTT. Translated: CASSFLPGLAPTDTQYF.

This sequence joins TRBV11-2 and TRBJ1-2; D possibly corresponds to TRBD1 (6 bases). CDR3 size: 14 residues. Germline V gene lookup returns CDR1 SGHAT and CDR2 FQNNGV. The V gene lost 5 bases and the J gene lost 1 base, with 11 bases spanning the gap. CDR3 DNA sequence: TGTGCCAGCAGCCTCGAACAGGGTAACTATGGCTACACCTTC. Translated: CASSLEQGNYGYTF. Based on the CDR3 plus reference TRBV11-2 and TRBJ1-2, the full variable domain is EAGVAQSPRYKIIEKRQSVAFWCNPISGHATLYWYQQILGQGPKLLIQFQNNGVVDDSQLPKDRFSAERLKGVDSTLKIQPAKLEDSAVYLCASSLEQGNYGYTFGSGTRLTVV.

This chain joins TRBV7-9 and TRBJ2-7; D possibly corresponds to TRBD1 (5 bases). This CDR3 is built from 15 residues. Trimming cost V 3 bases and J 0 bases, with 12 bases left between them. Per germline, CDR1 SEHNR and CDR2 FQNEAQ (reference sequence). Here the CDR3 DNA reads TGTGCCAGCAGCTTTAAAGGGGTCAGCTCCTACGAGCAGTACTTC. Its translation: CASSFKGVSSYEQYF. The whole variable domain, filled in from reference TRBV7-9 and TRBJ2-7, reads DTGVSQNPRHKITKRGQNVTFRCDPISEHNRLYWYRQTLGQGPEFLTYFQNEAQLEKSRLLSDRFSAERPKGSFSTLEIQRTEQGDSAMYLCASSFKGVSSYEQYFGPGTRLTVT.

The genes are TRBV19 and TRBJ1-1, with 7 bases fitting TRBD1. J gave up 0 bases and V 4 bases, and 11 bases lay outside the gene matches. This CDR3 is built from 17 residues. CDR1 is LNHDA and CDR2 is SQIVND in the germline V gene (reference sequence). Here the CDR3 reads CASSTLRDSKMNTEAFF. The CDR3 nucleotides read TGTGCCAGTAGTACTCTCCGGGACAGTAAAATGAACACTGAAGCTTTCTTT. Full variable domain (outside the CDR3, taken from reference TRBV19 and TRBJ1-1): DGGITQSPKYLFRKEGQNVTLSCEQNLNHDAMYWYRQDPGQGLRLIYYSQIVNDFQKGDIAEGYSVSREKKESFPLTVTSAQKNPTAFYLCASSTLRDSKMNTEAFFGQGTRLTVV.

The chain links TRBV28 to TRBJ1-3, with 9 bases that match TRBD1. CDR3 length: 16 amino acids. Germline lookup yields CDR1 MDHEN and CDR2 SYDVKM. Trimming cost V 7 bases and J 3 bases; bases outside gene matches: 10. The CDR3 here is CASTTTGGHRGNTIYF. The CDR3 DNA is TGTGCCAGCACCACAACAGGGGGCCATCGTGGAAACACCATATATTTT.

V and J are TRBV6-1 and TRBJ1-5; no reliable D call. Trimming cost V 7 bases and J 1 base, with 14 bases left between them. The CDR3 runs to 15 residues. CDR1 and CDR2 from the germline V gene are MNHNS and SASEGT. The CDR3: CASITGYNSNQPQHF. In DNA, the CDR3 is TGTGCCAGCATCACCGGGTATAACAGCAATCAGCCCCAGCATTTT.

This chain connects TRBV5-1 to TRBJ1-1; D may be TRBD1 (6 bases). Between the trimmed V and J ends, which lost 2 bases and 1 base, there was a span of 15 bases. The CDR3 totals 16 residues. CDR1 is SGHRS, CDR2 YFSETQ, per germline. This CDR3 is CASSFPAGTSNTEAFF. The CDR3 DNA reads TGCGCCAGCAGCTTCCCCGCCGGGACATCGAACACTGAAGCTTTCTTT. The complete variable domain, with remaining parts taken from reference TRBV5-1 and TRBJ1-1, reads KAGVTQTPRYLIKTRGQQVTLSCSPISGHRSVSWYQQTPGQGLQFLFEYFSETQRNKGNFPGRFSGRQFSNSRSEMNVSTLELGDSALYLCASSFPAGTSNTEAFFGQGTRLTVV.

This chain connects TRBV9 to TRBJ2-7, with D maybe TRBD2 (5 bases). Trimming pared 1 base from V and 0 bases from J, leaving 8 bases between. The CDR3 runs 14 residues. The V gene's germline CDR1 is SGDLS and CDR2 YYNGEE. The CDR3 protein is CASSVTAGSYEQYF. Written as DNA, the CDR3 is TGTGCCAGCAGCGTAACCGCGGGCTCCTACGAGCAGTACTTC. The full variable domain, in which reference TRBV9 and TRBJ2-7 provide the parts outside the CDR3, is DSGVTQTPKHLITATGQRVTLRCSPRSGDLSVYWYQQSLDQGLQFLIQYYNGEERAKGNILERFSAQQFPDLHSELNLSSLELGDSALYFCASSVTAGSYEQYFGPGTRLTVT.

For the CDR3, the DNA is TGTGCCAGCAGTTATCCACCTTCGGGGGGTGGAAACATTCAGTACTTC. Its protein is CASSYPPSGGGNIQYF. The chain couples TRBV6-6 to TRBJ2-4; 7 bases align to TRBD2. This CDR3 has 16 amino acids. V was clipped by 3 bases and J by 6 bases; unmatched bases: 11. Germline values: CDR1 MNHNY, CDR2 SVGAGI (reference sequence).

CDR3 region: CASKPLGSGAGGYTF. CDR3 DNA sequence: TGTGCCAGCAAGCCACTAGGGTCCGGGGCGGGAGGCTACACCTTC. V and J are TRBV2 and TRBJ1-2, with TRBD1 as a possible D gene (5 bases). The germline CDR1 and CDR2 sequences are SNHLY and FYNNEI. The CDR3 consists of 15 residues. The germline V and J ends were trimmed by 7 bases and 8 bases, with 23 bases remaining between them.

As for this clone: One end of the junction fails to match germline, which may point to a read error. The CDR3 sequence: CASSLEDRAGEKQFF. In DNA form, the CDR3 reads TGTGCTAGCAGCTTAGAAGATCGGGCAGGGGAGAAGCAGTTCTTC. V is TRBV7-7 and J is TRBJ2-1; D possibly corresponds to TRBD1 (6 bases). Germline-derived CDR1 and CDR2 are SSHAT and FNYEAQ (reference sequence). The CDR3 has 15 amino acids.